These 28 T cell receptor beta chains were all obtained from the same sample, sequenced in a study of lymphopenia after photon versus proton radiotherapy. Profiling relied on immunoSEQ multiplex PCR, and the TCRdb table lists in-frame clones only, not all of them. This table has 29,000 or so clones, about nine tenths appearing once. The sequencing here drew on peripheral blood, taken from a patient treated with proton-based radiotherapy. All receptors come from a woman aged 55-70 years with cholangiocarcinoma. Some clones in this sample may be carry-over from other donors' samples.

The chain couples TRBV2 to TRBJ1-1; 7 bases are a match to TRBD1. The CDR3 covers 12 residues. V lost 6 bases, J lost 11 bases, and 9 bases stayed unmatched. From germline, CDR1 is SNHLY and CDR2 FYNNEI. DNA for the CDR3: TGTGCCAGCAGCAGTGGGGACAGTGGTGCTTTCTTT. This codes for CASSSGDSGAFF. The whole variable domain, filled in from reference TRBV2 and TRBJ1-1, reads EPEVTQTPSHQVTQMGQEVILRCVPISNHLYFYWYRQILGQKVEFLVSFYNNEISEKSEIFDDQFSVERPDGSNFTLKIRSTKLEDSAMYFCASSSGDSGAFFGQGTRLTVV.

The V call is TRBV10-3, the J call TRBJ1-5; 8 bases are shared with TRBD1. CDR1 and CDR2 (germline): ENHRY, SYGVKD. CDR3 size: 14 residues. V lost 4 bases, J lost 5 bases, and 4 bases stayed unmatched. The CDR3 region has the DNA TGTGCCATCAGTGGGACAGGGAGCGATCAGCCCCAGCATTTT. It translates to CAISGTGSDQPQHF.

This clone has only a few counts. The chain couples TRBV28 to TRBJ2-7, with TRBD2 as a possible D gene (5 bases). Germline V gene lookup returns CDR1 MDHEN and CDR2 SYDVKM. Trimming pared 3 bases from V and 1 base from J, leaving 16 bases between. The CDR3 runs to 16 residues. Written as DNA, the CDR3 is TGTGCCAGCAGTTTTGAGTTGGTCGGACTTTCCTACGAGCAGTACTTC. Its translation: CASSFELVGLSYEQYF.

CDR3 residues: CASSFRPDNSPLHF. The DNA of the CDR3 is TGCGCCAGCAGCTTCCGGCCTGATAATTCACCCCTCCACTTT. The rearrangement links TRBV5-1 to TRBJ1-6; unclear D gene. Looked up from germline, CDR1 is SGHRS and CDR2 is YFSETQ. The length of the CDR3 is 14 residues. Trimming cost V 2 bases and J 5 bases, with 8 bases left between them.

V and J are TRBV5-1 and TRBJ1-1; D not resolved. V was trimmed by 2 bases and J by 1 base, leaving 9 bases between them. The germline V gene has CDR1 SGHRS and CDR2 YFSETQ. This CDR3 has 14 residues. The CDR3 sequence: CASSFGGTNTEAFF. CDR3 coding DNA: TGCGCCAGCAGCTTTGGCGGCACGAACACTGAAGCTTTCTTT.

The V and J genes are TRBV7-6 and TRBJ1-1, with 7 positions matching TRBD1. The CDR3 extends over 14 amino acids. J gave up 5 bases and V 5 bases, and 8 bases lay outside the gene matches. Per the germline V gene, CDR1 is SGHVS and CDR2 is FNYEAQ. CDR3 loop: CASSLRQGQTEAFF. The CDR3, as DNA: TGTGCCAGCAGCCTCAGACAGGGCCAAACTGAAGCTTTCTTT.

This chain links TRBV5-1 with TRBJ1-1, with TRBD1 matching over 10 bases. V lost 4 bases and J lost 6; bases outside the gene matches: 9. Germline CDR1 SGHRS, CDR2 YFSETQ. The CDR3 is made up of 15 amino acids. The CDR3, as DNA: TGCGCCAGCAGCCCCCTGACAGGGGGCGGTTCTGAAGCTTTCTTT. Amino acids: CASSPLTGGGSEAFF.

The V and J genes are TRBV15 and TRBJ2-2, with TRBD2 matching 9 bases. The CDR3 consists of 15 residues. Germline V gives CDR1 LNHNV, CDR2 YYDKDF (reference sequence). The trim removed 4 bases at V and 6 bases at J, leaving 6 bases unmatched. The CDR3 sequence: CATSNLAGVAGELFF. The CDR3 nucleotides read TGTGCCACCAGCAATTTAGCGGGGGTCGCCGGGGAGCTGTTTTTT.

The chain is built from TRBV7-6 and TRBJ2-3, with 9 nucleotides matching TRBD2. CDR1 is SGHVS and CDR2 is FNYEAQ in the germline V gene. The CDR3 covers 15 residues. V lost 1 base to trimming and J lost 2 bases; unmatched junction nucleotides: 1. The CDR3 nucleotides read TGTGCCAGCAGCTTAGTAGCGGGAGACACAGATACGCAGTATTTT. Encoded protein: CASSLVAGDTDTQYF.

V and J are TRBV5-6 and TRBJ2-3; no firm D call. Germline V lookup: CDR1 SGHDT, CDR2 YYEEEE. Trimming shortened V by 4 bases and J by 4 bases, and 13 bases separated the two germline ends. The CDR3 loop spans 14 amino acids. The CDR3 bases are TGTGCCAGCAGCCCTACGATCCCCTCAGATACGCAGTATTTT. It specifies CASSPTIPSDTQYF.

The chain couples TRBV7-2 to TRBJ1-2, with TRBD1 as a possible D gene (5 bases). The length of the CDR3 is 13 residues. The germline V gene encodes CDR1 SGHTA and CDR2 FQGNSA. The V and J ends lost 4 bases and 7 bases respectively, with 13 bases between them. As DNA, the CDR3 is TGTGCCAGCAGCTCCGGTTCCAGGGTTGGCTACACCTTC. Translation gives CASSSGSRVGYTF.

The CDR3: CASSFKLMYEQYF. The CDR3 region has the DNA TGTGCCAGCAGTTTCAAGCTTATGTACGAGCAGTACTTC. This rearrangement joins TRBV27 to TRBJ2-7; no firm D call. The V end lost 3 bases, the J end lost 4 bases, and 10 bases lay between the germline ends. The CDR3 has 13 amino acids. In germline, CDR1 is MNHEY, CDR2 SMNVEV (reference sequence).

The chain recombines TRBV18 with TRBJ1-1, with D possibly being TRBD1 (6 bases). The V end lost 2 bases, the J end lost 9 bases, and 13 bases lay between the germline ends. From germline, CDR1 is KGHSH and CDR2 LQKENI. The CDR3 has 13 amino acids. This CDR3 is CASSPERRDKAFF. The CDR3 coding sequence is TGTGCCAGCTCACCAGAACGCCGGGACAAAGCTTTCTTT.

The chain joins TRBV9 to TRBJ2-1; TRBD2 matches at 11 bases. Germline CDR1 and CDR2: SGDLS and YYNGEE. V lost 3 bases and J lost 4; bases outside the gene matches: 6. This CDR3 region has 16 residues. CDR3: CASSATSGISYNEQFF. In nucleotides, the CDR3 is TGTGCCAGCAGCGCGACTAGCGGGATCTCTTACAATGAGCAGTTCTTC.

The chain links TRBV2 to TRBJ1-5; D unresolved. This CDR3 comprises 13 residues. Trimming removed 5 bases at V and 7 bases at J, with 12 bases between. The V gene's germline CDR1 is SNHLY and CDR2 FYNNEI. The CDR3 DNA reads as TGTGCCAGCAGTTTGGAGGCCCGGCAGCCCCAGCATTTT. Translated, it gives CASSLEARQPQHF.

The rearrangement joins TRBV20-1 to TRBJ1-4; D is unclear. The CDR3 sequence is 11 residues long. The germline V gene encodes CDR1 DFQATT and CDR2 SNEGSKA (reference sequence). The V end lost 0 bases, the J end lost 8 bases, and 4 bases lay between the germline ends. DNA for the CDR3: TGCAGTGCTAGAGATCGGGAAAAACTGTTTTTT. Translation: CSARDREKLFF.

V is TRBV9 and J is TRBJ1-2; 7 positions match TRBD1. CDR3 length equals 15 residues. The ends lost 2 bases at V and 0 bases at J; junction bases unmatched: 4. CDR1 and CDR2 (germline): SGDLS, YYNGEE. This chain's CDR3 is CASSVRDSSNYGYTF. CDR3 DNA: TGTGCCAGCAGCGTTCGGGACAGCTCTAACTATGGCTACACCTTC.

The chain carries TRBV5-1 and TRBJ1-2, with 8 bases identical to TRBD1. The V gene end was trimmed by 2 bases and the J gene end by 4 bases; junction bases not matched to a gene: 7. The CDR3 runs 15 residues. Per the germline V gene, CDR1 is SGHRS and CDR2 is YFSETQ. For the CDR3, the DNA is TGCGCCAGCAGCTTCGCAGGGGGCGAGGGCTATGGCTACACCTTC. Protein sequence: CASSFAGGEGYGYTF.

This clone was counted between two and nine times. The chain recombines TRBV5-5 with TRBJ1-2; tentatively, D is TRBD1 (5 bases). Trimming took 6 bases from V and 3 from J, leaving 12 bases between them. The germline CDR1 and CDR2 sequences are SGHKS and YYEKEE (reference sequence). The CDR3 totals 13 residues. CDR3 in DNA: TGTGCCAGCAACCACGGGACGGACTATGGCTACACCTTC. This codes for CASNHGTDYGYTF.

The chain is built from TRBV19 and TRBJ2-3; TRBD2 matches 11 bases. V lost 7 bases, J lost 2 bases, and 5 bases stayed unmatched. Germline V gene sequence: CDR1 LNHDA, CDR2 SQIVND (reference sequence). The CDR3 is 15 residues long. The CDR3 DNA is TGTGCCAGTACTAGGACTAGCGGGTACACAGATACGCAGTATTTT. Translated, it gives CASTRTSGYTDTQYF.

In this sample, this clone turned up a few times. The chain uses TRBV19 and TRBJ2-3, with no clear D. Germline V gene lookup returns CDR1 LNHDA and CDR2 SQIVND (reference sequence). The ends were cut back, 4 bases at V and 0 bases at J, with 11 bases in the middle. This CDR3 is built from 15 residues. CDR3 sequence reads: CASSTRPTSTDTQYF. Written as DNA, the CDR3 is TGTGCCAGTAGTACAAGGCCCACTAGCACAGATACGCAGTATTTT.

The V gene is TRBV6-1, the J gene TRBJ1-4, with TRBD1 matching 7 bases. Germline assignment: CDR1 MNHNS and CDR2 SASEGT. V dropped 3 bases and J dropped 3; count of bases not matched to a gene: 13. The CDR3 spans 18 residues. In nucleotides, the CDR3 is TGTGCCAGCAGTGACCCCGCGAGGGGGCGCCGATCTAATGAAAAACTGTTTTTT. Translating gives CASSDPARGRRSNEKLFF.

This chain uses TRBV30 with TRBJ2-3; TRBD2 is a possible D gene (6 bases). The germline V and J ends were trimmed by 0 bases and 1 base, with 14 bases remaining between them. The V gene's germline CDR1 is GTSNPN and CDR2 SVGIG (reference sequence). This CDR3 comprises 16 residues. CDR3 loop: CAWSVGLARGTDTQYF. The DNA of the CDR3 is TGTGCCTGGAGTGTCGGGCTAGCGCGGGGCACAGATACGCAGTATTTT.

V usage is TRBV7-9 and J usage is TRBJ2-1; TRBD1 agrees at 11 bases. Germline trimming cut 3 bases from V and 7 bases from J; bases unmatched to any gene: 5. The CDR3 contains 15 residues. Germline V gene sequence: CDR1 SEHNR, CDR2 FQNEAQ (reference sequence). The CDR3 reads CASSFGTGGRNEQFF. The CDR3 nucleotides are TGTGCCAGCAGCTTTGGGACAGGGGGTAGGAATGAGCAGTTCTTC.

V is TRBV19 and J is TRBJ2-1; TRBD2 agrees at 11 bases. The germline gives CDR1 LNHDA, CDR2 SQIVND (reference sequence). The CDR3 contains 16 residues. V shed 7 bases, J shed 3 bases, and the junction held 8 bases outside the gene matches. CDR3 coding DNA: TGTGCCAGTACCAAGTTAACTAGCGGGAGCTACAATGAGCAGTTCTTC. Its translation is CASTKLTSGSYNEQFF.

The chain carries TRBV4-3 and TRBJ2-7, with 8 bases fitting TRBD2. Germline CDR1 LGHNA, CDR2 YSLEER. This CDR3 comprises 18 residues. J lost 5 bases, V lost 4 bases, and 19 bases had no gene match. CDR3 sequence reads: CASSLESSRGGWKNEQYF. CDR3 DNA sequence: TGCGCCAGCAGCCTTGAAAGTTCCCGGGGGGGCTGGAAGAACGAGCAGTACTTC.

The chain combines TRBV5-4 with TRBJ2-5; 9 bases line up with TRBD2. CDR1 is SGHNT and CDR2 is YYREEE in the germline V gene (reference sequence). J gave up 0 bases and V 1 base, and 7 bases lay outside the gene matches. CDR3 length: 17 residues. The CDR3 loop is CASSLYSAGGNQETQYF. CDR3 bases: TGTGCCAGCAGCTTGTATTCAGCGGGAGGCAACCAAGAGACCCAGTACTTC.

The V gene is TRBV7-8, the J gene TRBJ2-2; no reliable D call. The CDR3 consists of 13 residues. Germline CDR1 is SGHVS and CDR2 is FQNEAQ. The germline V and J ends were trimmed by 2 bases and 5 bases, with 6 bases remaining between them. CDR3 loop: CASSLRETGELFF. The CDR3 DNA sequence: TGTGCCAGCAGCTTACGAGAAACCGGGGAGCTGTTTTTT.